The table lists the clone carrying this T cell receptor (beta chain) with many counts. The data were obtained in a study of T cells in Graves' hyperthyroidism and ophthalmopathy. Researchers amplified the TCR beta CDR3 regions from RNA transcripts. HTBI primers drove first-round RT-PCR of the TCR CDR3. Each CDR3 protein gets one entry after TCRdb re-called the multiplex PCR reads with MiXCR. Counted here are around 800,000 distinct CDR3 sequences, around 38% occurring once; the ten biggest clones make up around 9.3%. Newly diagnosed hyperthyroidism patients aged 18 to 65 years had disease lasting under 2 months. J lost 6 bases, V lost 3 bases, and 6 bases had no gene match. The germline V gene has CDR1 SGHDN and CDR2 FVKESK. The CDR3 length is 14 residues.

Sequenced sample: blood. The rearrangement joins TRBV14 to TRBJ2-5; 8 bases fit TRBD2. This TCR derives from a man between 18 and 29 years old with Graves' hyperthyroidism. DNA of the CDR3: TGTGCCAGCAGCCATATAGCGGGGACGAAGACCCAGTACTTC. As protein: CASSHIAGTKTQYF.